A selection of T cell receptor beta chains follows, all from one sample in a study of cytomegalovirus exposure and HLA in healthy donors. Sequencing used immunoSEQ multiplex PCR; TCRdb keeps in-frame clones, though not all of them. This table has 150,000 or so clones, around 83% appearing once. The sequenced sample consisted of PBMCs. The source of these receptors is a man aged 18-30 years in good health and CMV-seropositive. CDR3s leave out the opening cysteine and the closing phenylalanine or tryptophan. The order of the fields is clone size, V gene, J gene, CDR3 protein. Rows give clone size only sometimes, using once, few, many, or a class for an expanded clone.

clone_size: once; v_call: TRBV5-1; j_call: TRBJ1-2; cdr3_aa: ASSLGQGVVGYGYT
clone_size: .; v_call: TRBV29-1; j_call: .; cdr3_aa: SVEADRSYEQY
clone_size: few; v_call: TRBV19; j_call: TRBJ1-2; cdr3_aa: ASSIDSSAVSYGYT
clone_size: .; v_call: TRBV6-5; j_call: TRBJ1-5; cdr3_aa: ASRPGAFNQPQH
clone_size: once; v_call: TRBV19; j_call: TRBJ1-1; cdr3_aa: ASSIFGLMNTEAF
clone_size: .; v_call: TRBV15; j_call: TRBJ1-2; cdr3_aa: ATSTGDRVSQANYGYT
clone_size: .; v_call: TRBV6-5; j_call: TRBJ1-2; cdr3_aa: ASSYSSFTDYGYT
clone_size: .; v_call: TRBV13; j_call: TRBJ1-3; cdr3_aa: ASSALEGRNTIY
clone_size: .; v_call: TRBV7-8; j_call: TRBJ1-1; cdr3_aa: ASSLVVGVTEAF
clone_size: .; v_call: TRBV13; j_call: TRBJ2-7; cdr3_aa: ASGLAGESEQY
clone_size: .; v_call: TRBV7-2; j_call: TRBJ1-2; cdr3_aa: ASSSGQGSANFRGYT
clone_size: once; v_call: TRBV4-1; j_call: TRBJ2-2; cdr3_aa: ASSFGGTGELF
clone_size: .; v_call: TRBV5-4; j_call: TRBJ2-1; cdr3_aa: ASSLGLADEQF
clone_size: .; v_call: TRBV7-9; j_call: TRBJ2-7; cdr3_aa: ASSLSAYEQY
clone_size: .; v_call: TRBV4-3; j_call: TRBJ2-7; cdr3_aa: ASSQGAGRNEQY
clone_size: .; v_call: TRBV19; j_call: TRBJ2-1; cdr3_aa: ASSIAIRDTEQF
clone_size: .; v_call: TRBV5-8; j_call: TRBJ1-6; cdr3_aa: ASSLGGGRGKSYNSPLH
clone_size: .; v_call: TRBV9; j_call: TRBJ1-1; cdr3_aa: ASSVEGMNTEAF
clone_size: .; v_call: TRBV5-1; j_call: TRBJ2-2; cdr3_aa: ASSSPHGATGELF
clone_size: few; v_call: TRBV10-3; j_call: TRBJ2-3; cdr3_aa: AISEPGETDTQY
clone_size: .; v_call: TRBV7-9; j_call: TRBJ1-1; cdr3_aa: ASSARDRGLNTEAF
clone_size: .; v_call: TRBV6-6; j_call: TRBJ1-1; cdr3_aa: ASSYGQQNTEAF
clone_size: .; v_call: TRBV4-3; j_call: TRBJ2-1; cdr3_aa: ASSDRYPSYNEQF
clone_size: .; v_call: TRBV5-1; j_call: TRBJ2-1; cdr3_aa: ASTLGSGVPYNEQF
clone_size: .; v_call: TRBV15; j_call: TRBJ1-1; cdr3_aa: ATSRDWGQADTEAF
clone_size: .; v_call: TRBV2; j_call: TRBJ2-5; cdr3_aa: ASSEEGQEY